Following are 4 T cell receptor beta chains from one sample sequenced in a study of shared clonotypes between healthy human individuals. Assay: immunoSEQ multiplex PCR; the TCRdb copy retains only in-frame clones and omits some. Here the sample spans nearly 1,000,000 clones, more than 75% being singletons. What was sequenced was memory CD4+ T cells sorted from blood. This sample's subset: CD45RA-negative fraction. The receptors come from a young man in good health.

This clone was counted only a few times. The chain joins TRBV10-2 to TRBJ1-5; no clear D. The V gene's germline CDR1 is WSHSY and CDR2 SAAADI. This CDR3 is built from 13 residues. V was pared by 3 bases and J by 1 base, with 4 bases between. The CDR3 protein is CASSEQSNQPQHF. CDR3 coding DNA: TGCGCCAGCAGTGAACAGAGCAATCAGCCCCAGCATTTT.

V usage is TRBV6-1 and J usage is TRBJ2-1; D not resolved. Deletions cut 2 bases from V and 10 bases from J, with 6 bases between. The germline CDR1 and CDR2 sequences are MNHNS and SASEGT. The CDR3 consists of 11 residues. The CDR3 DNA follows: TGTGCCAGCAGTGAACCTTGGGAGCAGTTCTTC. It codes for CASSEPWEQFF.

The chain employs TRBV5-1 and TRBJ2-2; D gene ambiguous. CDR1 SGHRS and CDR2 YFSETQ come from the germline V gene. This CDR3 contains 16 residues. Deletions cut 2 bases from V and 0 bases from J, with 11 bases between. DNA for the CDR3: TGCGCCAGCAGCTTAGGCTACAGCGCGAACACCGGGGAGCTGTTTTTT. Protein sequence: CASSLGYSANTGELFF.

This rearrangement joins TRBV18 to TRBJ1-3; D remains ambiguous. Germline loops: CDR1 KGHSH, CDR2 LQKENI. The V gene lost 1 base and the J gene lost 3 bases, with 7 bases spanning the gap. The CDR3 covers 14 residues. Here the CDR3 reads CASSPQGFGNTIYF. CDR3 in DNA: TGTGCCAGCTCACCACAAGGGTTTGGAAACACCATATATTTT. Drawing the rest from reference TRBV18 and TRBJ1-3, the complete variable domain is NAGVMQNPRHLVRRRGQEARLRCSPMKGHSHVYWYRQLPEEGLKFMVYLQKENIIDESGMPKERFSAEFPKEGPSILRIQQVVRGDSAAYFCASSPQGFGNTIYFGEGSWLTVV.